This TCR beta chain emerged from a study of a mutant IDH1 vaccine in newly diagnosed glioma. Across the whole study: Radiotherapy, temozolomide, or both had been given previously, and both were given to most.

As to time point: week 11, during vaccination. Each vaccine dose was 300 ug of mutant IDH1 20-mer peptide, with topical imiquimod. On this clone itself: Antigen unknown.

The CDR3 runs 13 residues. Germline V gene sequence: CDR1 SGHRS, CDR2 YFSETQ. Trimming took 4 bases from V and 2 from J, leaving 9 bases between them. Assay used: immunoSEQ multiplex PCR; TCRdb lists only in-frame clones, some missing. The sample yields about 21,000 clones, about nine tenths seen once. The V gene is TRBV5-1, the J gene TRBJ1-2; D remains unclear. The source material was PBMCs, sampled from a glioma patient whose treatment included an IDH1 peptide vaccine. The sequence derives from a woman in her 40s with glioma. DNA of the CDR3: TGCGCCAGCAGCAAAGACGGGAACTATGGCTACACCTTC. This sequence encodes CASSKDGNYGYTF.